This TCR beta chain is from a study of blood T cell repertoires in COVID-19. Overall study: Italy, Spain and the United States were the sources of the convalescent and acute COVID-19 samples. T cells, B-cell-depleted T cells, or PBMCs provided the cDNA or gDNA that served as material.

Germline CDR1 is SGHNT and CDR2 is YENEEA. Trimming cost V 1 base and J 0 bases, with 7 bases left between them. The CDR3 totals 14 residues. In the original analysis: Amplification with reference gene primers provided the estimates of nucleated cell counts. The protocol was immunoSEQ multiplex PCR, while the TCRdb copy is restricted to in-frame clones and leaves out a portion. V and J calls and clone size follow that table, whereas D and trimming were derived from the DNA. The sample has about 94,000 clones; about four fifths are singletons. The sequencing sample was made of peripheral blood. The origin of this receptor is a human donor in a cohort sampled during active COVID-19. The gene calls are TRBV11-3 and TRBJ2-7; D is unresolved. The CDR3 nucleotides read TGTGCCAGCAGCTTAGGTCCCAGCTCCTACGAGCAGTACTTC. Protein: CASSLGPSSYEQYF.